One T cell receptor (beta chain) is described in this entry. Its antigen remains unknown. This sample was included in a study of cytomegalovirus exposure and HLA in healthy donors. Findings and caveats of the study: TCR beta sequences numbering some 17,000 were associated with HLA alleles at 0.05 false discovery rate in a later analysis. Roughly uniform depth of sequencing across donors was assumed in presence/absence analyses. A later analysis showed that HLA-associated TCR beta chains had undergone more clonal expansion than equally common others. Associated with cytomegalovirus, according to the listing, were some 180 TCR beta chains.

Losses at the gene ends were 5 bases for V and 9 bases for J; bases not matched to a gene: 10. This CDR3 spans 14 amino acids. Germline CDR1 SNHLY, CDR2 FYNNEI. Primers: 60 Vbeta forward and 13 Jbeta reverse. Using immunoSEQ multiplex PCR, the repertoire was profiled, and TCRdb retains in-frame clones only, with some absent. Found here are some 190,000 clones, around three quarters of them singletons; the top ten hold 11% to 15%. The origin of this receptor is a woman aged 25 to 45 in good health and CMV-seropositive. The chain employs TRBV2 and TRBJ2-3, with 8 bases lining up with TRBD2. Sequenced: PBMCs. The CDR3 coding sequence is TGTGCCAGCAGTAAACGGACTAGCCGAGAGACGCAGTATTTT. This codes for CASSKRTSRETQYF.